This TCR beta chain was sequenced for a study of CD8 T cells in Susac syndrome. V lost 7 bases and J 2 bases, leaving 11 bases between the germline ends. The CDR3 is made up of 13 amino acids. An amount of RNA that ranged from about 0.45 to 1 ug was reverse transcribed with random hexamers. One entry per CDR3 protein results from TCRdb running MiXCR on the immunoSEQ multiplex PCR reads. The table records fewer than 85,000 distinct CDR3 sequences, around 93% of them present only once. The chain has TRBV12-3 or TRBV12-4 and TRBJ2-5, with D perhaps matching TRBD2 (6 bases). The sample consisted of CD8+ T cells from PBMCs. This clonotype was obtained from a human donor with Susac syndrome. CDR3 residues: CASTPSAQETQYF. CDR3 bases: TGTGCCAGCACCCCTAGCGCGCAAGAGACCCAGTACTTC.